The T cell receptor beta chain under discussion was sequenced for a study of cytomegalovirus exposure and HLA in healthy donors. Study observations and caveats: Follow-up analysis found HLA locus-dependent TCR association rates, highest for DRB1 and lowest for HLA-C. Later on, an analysis found that several of the most significant clusters appeared to be linked to common viral pathogens, which included parvovirus B19. Previous analysis showed most TCR beta V segments were productive about 87% or about 30% of the time.

A note on this clone: Its antigen is still unknown.

Primers for the PCR totalled 60 Vbeta and 13 Jbeta. TCRdb's table, derived via immunoSEQ multiplex PCR, lists solely in-frame clones and lacks some. In all, the sample yields roughly 71,000 clones. The sample was PBMCs. The receptor was derived from a woman aged 40 to 50 in good health and CMV-seropositive.

The CDR3 reads CASSRYGGANVLTF. For the CDR3, the DNA is TGTGCCAGCAGCCGTTACGGTGGGGCCAACGTCCTGACTTTC. The chain links TRBV11-2 to TRBJ2-6; D is unresolved. Deletions cut 5 bases from V and 3 bases from J, with 8 bases between. The germline V gene encodes CDR1 SGHAT and CDR2 FQNNGV. The CDR3 has 14 residues.